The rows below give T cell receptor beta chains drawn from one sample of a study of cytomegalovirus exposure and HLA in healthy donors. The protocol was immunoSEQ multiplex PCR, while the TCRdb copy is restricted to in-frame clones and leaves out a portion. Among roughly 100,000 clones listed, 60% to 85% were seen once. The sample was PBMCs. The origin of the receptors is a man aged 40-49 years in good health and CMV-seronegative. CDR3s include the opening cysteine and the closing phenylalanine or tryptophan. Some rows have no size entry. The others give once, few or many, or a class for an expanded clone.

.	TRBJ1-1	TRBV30	CAWTTGGGTEAFF
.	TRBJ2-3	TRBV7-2	CASSSRLAGAYWSF
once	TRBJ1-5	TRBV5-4	CASSQPRGKGNQPQHF
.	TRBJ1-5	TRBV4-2	CASSPTGRGGGPQHF
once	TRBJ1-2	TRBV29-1	CSVFEAPVWGYTF
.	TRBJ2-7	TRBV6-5	CASRMDRDGSYEQYF
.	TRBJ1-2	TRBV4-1	CASSQERDGYGYTF
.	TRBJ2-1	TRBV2	CASILAGVEQFF
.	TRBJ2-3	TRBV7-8	CASSSRPGLAGTLDTQYF
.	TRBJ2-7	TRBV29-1	CSVRGLAVSYEQYF
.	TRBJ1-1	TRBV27	CASSSGQGFLWGAFF
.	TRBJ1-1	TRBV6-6	CASSPGVIQMNTEAFF
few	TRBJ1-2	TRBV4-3	CASSQSYMGSGYTF
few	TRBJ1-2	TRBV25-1	CASSESYLNYGYTF
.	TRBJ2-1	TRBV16	CASSQGGEQFF
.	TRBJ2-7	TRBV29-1	CSIRTANSYEQYF
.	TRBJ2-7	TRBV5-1	CASSAGTVYEQYF
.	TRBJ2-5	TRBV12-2	CASRLGPWEGVNETQYF
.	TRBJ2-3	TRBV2	CASRAQTSGGTDTQYF
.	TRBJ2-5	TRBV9	CASSVEAGIETQYF
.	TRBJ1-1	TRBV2	CASSGGEGFTEAFF
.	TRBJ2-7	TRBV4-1	CASSQDAREQYF
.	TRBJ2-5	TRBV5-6	CASSLGQGRGETQYF
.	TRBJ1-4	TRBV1	CTSSQYTGQGSIREKLFF